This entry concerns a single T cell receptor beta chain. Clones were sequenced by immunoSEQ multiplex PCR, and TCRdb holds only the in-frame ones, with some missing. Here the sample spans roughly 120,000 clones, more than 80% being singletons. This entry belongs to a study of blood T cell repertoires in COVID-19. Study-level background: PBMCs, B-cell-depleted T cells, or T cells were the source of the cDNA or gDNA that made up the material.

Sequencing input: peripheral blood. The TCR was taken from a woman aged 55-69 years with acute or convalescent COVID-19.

CDR3: CASTVDLNQPQHF. The CDR3 bases are TGTGCCAGCACGGTAGATTTGAATCAGCCCCAGCATTTT. V usage is TRBV2 and J usage is TRBJ1-5; D gene uncertain. The V and J ends lost 7 bases and 4 bases respectively, with 11 bases between them. The CDR3 extends over 13 amino acids. Germline V gene lookup returns CDR1 SNHLY and CDR2 FYNNEI. The whole variable domain, filled in from reference TRBV2 and TRBJ1-5, reads EPEVTQTPSHQVTQMGQEVILRCVPISNHLYFYWYRQILGQKVEFLVSFYNNEISEKSEIFDDQFSVERPDGSNFTLKIRSTKLEDSAMYFCASTVDLNQPQHFGDGTRLSIL.